A selection of T cell receptor beta chains follows, all from one sample in a study of cytomegalovirus exposure and HLA in healthy donors. Clones were read by immunoSEQ multiplex PCR, and TCRdb kept only the in-frame ones, dropping some. The top ten hold about 0.98% of the sample, which has about 160,000 clones, approximately 78% seen once. Sequencing input: PBMCs. Every receptor here comes from a girl aged 2 to 9 in good health and CMV-seropositive. Both conserved end residues are part of each CDR3. The D gene is left open where the match is weak. Part of the rows lack a size; the others show once, few, many or a class for expanded clones.

V gene	D gene	J gene	clone size	CDR3 protein	CDR3 DNA
TRBV6-5	NA	TRBJ2-7	NA	CASSRLFGVYEQYF	TGTGCCAGCAGTCGACTCTTCGGGGTTTACGAGCAGTACTTC
TRBV30	TRBD1	TRBJ1-5	few	CAWSLQGLSYQPQHF	TGTGCCTGGAGTCTACAGGGGTTATCGTATCAGCCCCAGCATTTT
TRBV6-1	NA	TRBJ1-6	NA	CASSERGGRHSPLHF	TGTGCCAGCAGTGAACGGGGGGGTCGGCATTCACCCCTCCACTTT
TRBV28	NA	TRBJ1-2	NA	CASSSRGYTF	TGTGCCAGCAGCTCTAGGGGCTACACCTTC
TRBV30	NA	TRBJ2-7	NA	CAWSDGSRYEQYF	TGTGCCTGGAGTGACGGGAGTCGGTACGAGCAGTACTTC
TRBV2	NA	TRBJ2-3	NA	CASSVGTSTDTQYF	TGTGCCAGCAGCGTAGGGACAAGCACAGATACGCAGTATTTT
TRBV7-8	TRBD1	TRBJ2-1	NA	CASSTPRTGDTASNEQFF	TGTGCCAGCAGCACCCCCAGGACAGGCGACACGGCTTCCAATGAGCAGTTCTTC
TRBV11-1	TRBD1	TRBJ1-1	NA	CASSLRQGQGALEAFF	TGTGCCAGCAGCCTGCGTCAGGGACAGGGGGCCCTTGAAGCTTTCTTT
TRBV2	TRBD1	TRBJ1-1	once	CADREVVNTEAFF	TGTGCCGACAGGGAGGTGGTGAACACTGAAGCTTTCTTT
TRBV4-2	NA	TRBJ2-7	NA	CASSLPGDQYEQYF	TGTGCCAGCAGCCTGCCGGGTGACCAGTACGAGCAGTACTTC
TRBV27	NA	TRBJ1-1	NA	CASSLSGGTEAFF	TGTGCCAGCAGTTTATCGGGGGGCACTGAAGCTTTCTTT
TRBV5-8	NA	TRBJ2-5	NA	CASSLTEETQYF	TGTGCCAGCAGCTTGACGGAAGAGACCCAGTACTTC
TRBV6-6	TRBD1	TRBJ1-2	NA	CASSRFRDRGNYGYTF	TGTGCCAGCAGTCGTTTTCGGGACAGGGGTAACTATGGCTACACCTTC
TRBV30	NA	TRBJ1-1	NA	CAWSANSEAFF	TGTGCCTGGAGTGCTAATAGTGAAGCTTTCTTT
TRBV11-2	NA	TRBJ2-1	NA	CASSLDNNEQFF	TGTGCCAGCAGCTTAGATAATAATGAGCAGTTCTTC
TRBV2	NA	TRBJ2-6	NA	CASSRTSSSGANVLTF	TGTGCCAGCAGCAGGACTTCCTCCTCTGGGGCCAACGTCCTGACTTTC
TRBV28	TRBD1	TRBJ1-2	NA	CASSPGQGYGYTF	TGTGCCAGCAGCCCAGGACAGGGCTATGGCTACACCTTC
TRBV28	NA	TRBJ2-1	NA	CASTTRVAALLRDEQFF	TGTGCCAGCACCACGCGGGTAGCGGCACTCCTAAGGGATGAGCAGTTCTTC
TRBV27	NA	TRBJ2-5	once	CASSFTVSQETQYF	TGTGCCAGCAGTTTCACCGTCAGCCAAGAGACCCAGTACTTC
TRBV2	TRBD2	TRBJ2-3	once	CASSGGLEVTQYF	TGTGCCAGCAGTGGGGGACTAGAAGTAACGCAGTATTTT
TRBV28	TRBD1	TRBJ1-5	NA	CASSSAGGGNQPQHF	TGTGCCAGCAGTTCGGCAGGGGGCGGCAATCAGCCCCAGCATTTT
TRBV25-1	NA	TRBJ1-6	NA	CASSTGFPGWNSPLHF	TGTGCCAGCAGCACCGGGTTCCCCGGGTGGAATTCACCCCTCCACTTT
TRBV29-1	TRBD1	TRBJ2-3	NA	CSVGTGRTDTQYF	TGCAGCGTTGGGACAGGGCGCACAGATACGCAGTATTTT
TRBV19	TRBD1	TRBJ2-7	NA	CASSITGQGSYEQYF	TGTGCCAGTAGTATTACGGGACAGGGGTCCTACGAGCAGTACTTC
TRBV6-6	TRBD2	TRBJ2-1	NA	CASSRTSGTYNEQFF	TGTGCCAGCAGCCGGACTAGCGGTACCTACAATGAGCAGTTCTTC
TRBV28	NA	TRBJ2-3	few	CASRLPRGTDTQYF	TGTGCCAGCAGGCTTCCGCGGGGCACAGATACGCAGTATTTT
TRBV7-9	TRBD2	TRBJ2-2	NA	CASSPGGSGRNTGELFF	TGTGCCAGCAGCCCTGGGGGTAGCGGGAGGAACACCGGGGAGCTGTTTTTT
TRBV30	NA	TRBJ2-7	NA	CAWSVQGGNYEQYF	TGTGCCTGGAGTGTTCAGGGGGGTAACTACGAGCAGTACTTC
TRBV27	NA	TRBJ2-7	NA	CASSLIADPVNVMSSYEQYF	TGTGCCAGCAGTTTAATCGCGGATCCCGTTAACGTGATGAGCTCCTACGAGCAGTACTTC
TRBV5-6	TRBD1	TRBJ2-5	NA	CASSLLQGQETQYF	TGTGCCAGCAGCCTACTACAGGGGCAAGAGACCCAGTACTTC
TRBV5-4	NA	TRBJ2-5	NA	CASSFISQGETQYF	TGTGCCAGCAGCTTCATCTCCCAGGGAGAGACCCAGTACTTC
TRBV4-1	NA	TRBJ2-1	NA	CASSQGAVGPNEQFF	TGCGCCAGCAGCCAAGGCGCCGTGGGCCCAAATGAGCAGTTCTTC
TRBV30	NA	TRBJ2-3	NA	CAWSVYGGDTQYF	TGTGCCTGGAGTGTATATGGGGGGGATACGCAGTATTTT
TRBV29-1	TRBD2	TRBJ2-5	NA	CSVPPGLEETQYF	TGCAGCGTGCCACCGGGACTAGAAGAGACCCAGTACTTC
TRBV4-1	NA	TRBJ2-5	NA	CASSQDKGGIYQETQYF	TGCGCCAGCAGCCAAGATAAGGGCGGGATTTACCAAGAGACCCAGTACTTC
TRBV5-4	NA	TRBJ1-1	NA	CASSLGGGPEAFF	TGTGCCAGCAGCTTGGGAGGAGGCCCTGAAGCTTTCTTT
TRBV5-6	NA	TRBJ1-1	NA	CASSPSETGVNTEAFF	TGTGCCAGCAGCCCCTCCGAGACAGGTGTGAACACTGAAGCTTTCTTT
TRBV29-1	TRBD1	TRBJ1-2	NA	CSAGQDPLVTF	TGCAGCGCTGGACAGGACCCTTTGGTCACCTTC
TRBV19	NA	TRBJ2-7	NA	CATSGSSYEQYF	TGTGCCACCTCCGGGTCCTCCTACGAGCAGTACTTC
TRBV27	NA	TRBJ2-7	NA	CASSLEPGWGYEQYF	TGTGCCAGCAGTTTAGAGCCAGGGTGGGGCTACGAGCAGTACTTC
TRBV6-5	NA	TRBJ1-2	NA	CASGLRGRGYGYTF	TGTGCCAGCGGCTTGAGGGGGAGAGGGTATGGCTACACCTTC
TRBV4-1	TRBD2	TRBJ2-2	few	CASSQFLLAVNTGELFF	TGCGCCAGCAGCCAGTTCCTACTAGCGGTTAACACCGGGGAGCTGTTTTTT
TRBV28	NA	TRBJ1-1	NA	CASSWGLTETTEAFF	TGTGCCAGCAGTTGGGGATTGACAGAGACTACTGAAGCTTTCTTT
TRBV30	NA	TRBJ2-3	NA	CAWSGTDFTDTQYF	TGTGCCTGGAGTGGGACGGACTTCACAGATACGCAGTATTTT
TRBV5-6	NA	TRBJ2-3	NA	CASSLAPGDTQYF	TGTGCCAGCAGCTTGGCTCCGGGGGATACGCAGTATTTT
TRBV6-1	NA	TRBJ1-5	NA	CASSELLGQPQHF	TGTGCCAGCAGTGAACTTCTAGGACAGCCCCAGCATTTT
TRBV14	NA	TRBJ1-1	NA	CASSRPGLLNTEAFF	TGTGCCAGCAGCCGGCCGGGACTCTTGAACACTGAAGCTTTCTTT
TRBV10-3	NA	TRBJ2-7	NA	CAISEFRVQAYEQYF	TGTGCCATCAGTGAGTTCAGGGTGCAAGCCTACGAGCAGTACTTC
TRBV28	NA	TRBJ2-1	NA	CASISVASEQFF	TGTGCCAGTATTTCCGTAGCGAGTGAGCAGTTCTTC
TRBV5-1	TRBD2	TRBJ2-1	NA	CASSPRAGRNEQFF	TGCGCCAGCAGCCCCCGAGCGGGAAGGAATGAGCAGTTCTTC
TRBV4-1	TRBD2	TRBJ2-2	NA	CASSQEGTSGRINTGELFF	TGCGCCAGCAGCCAAGAAGGGACTAGCGGGAGGATCAATACCGGGGAGCTGTTTTTT
TRBV5-4	NA	TRBJ1-2	NA	CASSLASNYGYTF	TGTGCCAGCAGCTTGGCATCTAACTATGGCTACACCTTC
TRBV6-8	NA	TRBJ2-1	NA	CASTSFNEQFF	TGTGCCAGCACCAGTTTCAATGAGCAGTTCTTC
TRBV7-2	NA	TRBJ2-2	few	CASSSGDHTGELFF	TGTGCCAGCAGCTCCGGAGATCACACCGGGGAGCTGTTTTTT
TRBV4-1	NA	TRBJ1-1	NA	CASSQSGSGLDTEAFF	TGCGCCAGCAGCCAATCCGGGTCAGGGTTGGACACTGAAGCTTTCTTT